The clone carrying this T cell receptor beta chain was counted between two and nine times. Its antigen remains unidentified. These data come from a study of cytomegalovirus exposure and HLA in healthy donors. Findings of the study overall: Among the CMV-associated chains, three were confirmed in vitro as specific for CMV antigens. Presence/absence analyses assumed roughly uniform sequencing depth across donors.

At the time of sampling, donors were nominally healthy, though unrecorded immune exposures were likely. Use of 60 Vbeta and 13 Jbeta primers characterized the PCR. The assay was immunoSEQ multiplex PCR, and TCRdb's table has in-frame clones only and misses some. The sample holds roughly 130,000 clones, roughly 70% seen once. Sequencing was carried out using PBMCs. This receptor was identified in a man aged 35-49 years in good health and CMV-seropositive.

The CDR3: CASIVPGQGKRSNQPQHF. The CDR3 DNA follows: TGTGCCAGCATCGTCCCGGGACAGGGTAAGAGGAGCAATCAGCCCCAGCATTTT. This sequence joins TRBV7-9 and TRBJ1-5; 9 bases map to TRBD1. V trimming: 7 bases; J trimming: 1 base; junction bases outside the gene matches: 14. The CDR3 loop spans 18 amino acids. In germline, CDR1 is SEHNR, CDR2 FQNEAQ (reference sequence).